The 9 T cell receptor beta chains reported below all come from one sample, sequenced in a study of graft-versus-host responses after intestinal transplantation. These receptors lack a known antigen. Assay used: immunoSEQ multiplex PCR; TCRdb lists only in-frame clones, some missing. The sample lists tens of thousands of clones, about 95% occurring once. The sequences come from unstimulated CD8+ T cells sorted from spleen or lymph node cells, collected before transplant. Source of these receptors: a human donor who was the organ donor for an intestinal transplant.

The V and J genes are TRBV28 and TRBJ1-5; D is unclear. With 2 bases removed from V and 1 base from J, the gap between germline ends came to 9 bases. The CDR3 consists of 15 residues. Per germline, CDR1 MDHEN and CDR2 SYDVKM. The CDR3 spells CASSLIGASNQPQHF. The CDR3 DNA follows: TGTGCCAGCAGTTTAATAGGTGCCAGCAATCAGCCCCAGCATTTT. The full variable domain, completed using reference TRBV28 and TRBJ1-5, is DVKVTQSSRYLVKRTGEKVFLECVQDMDHENMFWYRQDPGLGLRLIYFSYDVKMKEKGDIPEGYSVSREKKERFSLILESASTNQTSMYLCASSLIGASNQPQHFGDGTRLSIL.

V is TRBV28 and J is TRBJ1-2, with TRBD1 matching over 7 bases. This CDR3 is built from 16 residues. V shed 6 bases and J 3 bases; nucleotides not matched to a gene: 13. Germline CDR1 and CDR2: MDHEN and SYDVKM. The CDR3 DNA is TGTGCCAGCAGCTACGGGACAGACGATTTGGACTATGGCTACACCTTC. This encodes CASSYGTDDLDYGYTF.

V is TRBV4-2 and J is TRBJ2-7, with TRBD1 matching 7 bases. After removal of 3 bases from V and 0 bases from J, the junction contained 2 bases not matched to a gene. CDR1 is LGHNA and CDR2 is YNFKEQ in the germline V gene. The CDR3 totals 14 residues. In DNA, the CDR3 is TGTGCCAGCAGCCACCGGGACAGCTCCTACGAGCAGTACTTC. It encodes CASSHRDSSYEQYF.

Regarding this clone: Within the sample, other DNA sequences also encode this same CDR3. The chain uses TRBV7-9 and TRBJ2-1; possibly TRBD1 or TRBD2 for D (5 bases each). CDR1 SEHNR and CDR2 FQNEAQ come from the germline V gene (reference sequence). This CDR3 comprises 14 residues. Trimming pared 0 bases from V and 12 bases from J, leaving 15 bases between. The CDR3 region is CASSLASTRDGQFF. The CDR3 region has the DNA TGTGCCAGCAGCTTAGCTTCAACCCGGGACGGGCAGTTCTTC.

The chain links TRBV5-8 to TRBJ2-5; D gene ambiguous. The CDR3 is made up of 13 amino acids. The V end lost 1 base, the J end lost 2 bases, and 6 bases lay between the germline ends. Germline CDR1 SGHTS, CDR2 YDEGEE. The DNA of the CDR3 is TGTGCCAGCAGCTTGTGGCTACAAGAGACCCAGTACTTC. Its translation is CASSLWLQETQYF.

The rearrangement uses TRBV6-1 and TRBJ2-7; D remains unclear. This CDR3 comprises 13 residues. CDR1 is MNHNS, CDR2 SASEGT, per germline. V shed 4 bases and J shed 1 base, with 8 bases lying between them. The CDR3 nucleotides read TGTGCCAGCAGTGCCGGACCTTCCTACGAGCAGTACTTC. This sequence encodes CASSAGPSYEQYF.

The chain carries TRBV7-9 and TRBJ2-5, with a possible D match to TRBD1 (6 bases). Germline assignment: CDR1 SEHNR and CDR2 FQNEAQ (reference sequence). The V gene lost 5 bases and the J gene lost 6 bases, with 22 bases spanning the gap. The CDR3 totals 16 residues. In DNA, the CDR3 is TGTGCCAGCAGCCTAGAAACAGGGTTTTCCGGAAAGACCCAGTACTTC. Protein product: CASSLETGFSGKTQYF.

V and J are TRBV30 and TRBJ2-7; 8 nucleotides line up with TRBD1. From germline, CDR1 is GTSNPN and CDR2 SVGIG (reference sequence). The CDR3 loop spans 14 amino acids. Trimming took 5 bases from V and 0 from J; bases not matched to a gene: 6. The DNA of the CDR3 is TGTGCCTGGGTCGGACAGGGCCCCTCCTACGAGCAGTACTTC. Its protein is CAWVGQGPSYEQYF.

This chain links TRBV6-1 with TRBJ1-1, with D maybe TRBD1 (5 bases). Deletions cut 6 bases from V and 0 bases from J, with 11 bases between. The length of the CDR3 is 14 residues. In germline, CDR1 is MNHNS, CDR2 SASEGT. The chain's CDR3 is CASRIDRLNTEAFF. CDR3 DNA: TGTGCCAGCAGGATTGACAGACTGAACACTGAAGCTTTCTTT.